The 27 T cell receptor beta chains in this list originate from one sample, sequenced in a study of CD8 T cells in ankylosing spondylitis. TCRdb itself ran the 5' RACE reads through MiXCR, one entry per CDR3 protein. The sample lists 350,000 to 400,000 distinct CDR3 sequences, 20% to 25% seen once, with approximately 14% in the top ten. Material for sequencing was blood, either unsorted or a sorted T cell fraction (not recorded which). These TCRs come from a male donor with ankylosing spondylitis or in good health (not recorded which).

V usage is TRBV3-1 and J usage is TRBJ2-1, with 13 bases lining up with TRBD2. The J segment lost 10 bases and the V segment lost 1 base, leaving 4 bases of the junction unmatched. Germline lookup yields CDR1 LGHDT and CDR2 YNNKEL (reference sequence). The CDR3 length is 15 residues. CDR3 sequence (DNA): TGTGCCAGCAGCCAAGGGGAACTAGCGGGGGGGGAGCAGTTCTTC. Residues: CASSQGELAGGEQFF.

The chain carries TRBV2 and TRBJ2-7; the match to TRBD2 covers 13 bases. Germline V gene lookup returns CDR1 SNHLY and CDR2 FYNNEI. This CDR3 comprises 14 residues. The V gene end was trimmed by 6 bases and the J gene end by 9 bases; junction bases not matched to a gene: 8. The CDR3 loop reads CASRGTSGDRRQYF. CDR3 sequence (DNA): TGTGCCAGCAGGGGGACTAGCGGGGATAGGCGGCAGTACTTC.

About this clonotype itself: Germline is not matched at one junction end, which may reflect a read error. The chain employs TRBV5-1 and TRBJ2-2; the match to TRBD1 covers 7 bases. Per the germline V gene, CDR1 is SGHRS and CDR2 is YFSETQ. The CDR3 runs 17 residues. The CDR3: CTSSFGGTETNTGELFF. DNA for the CDR3: TGCACCAGCAGCTTTGGTGGGACAGAGACAAACACCGGGGAGCTGTTTTTT. Looking up the rest from reference TRBV5-1 and TRBJ2-2 gives the full variable domain: KAGVTQTPRYLIKTRGQQVTLSCSPISGHRSVSWYQQTPGQGLQFLFEYFSETQRNKGNFPGRFSGRQFSNSRSEMNVSTLELGDSALYLCTSSFGGTETNTGELFFGEGSRLTVL.

This chain connects TRBV10-3 to TRBJ2-3, with 7 bases aligning to TRBD2. Unmatched junction bases numbered 8, after V lost 4 bases and J lost 1 base. CDR1 and CDR2 from the germline V gene are ENHRY and SYGVKD. This CDR3 contains 16 residues. The CDR3 sequence: CAISGGRLAGTDTQYF. The CDR3 nucleotides are TGTGCCATCAGTGGGGGGAGGCTAGCGGGCACAGATACGCAGTATTTT.

This clonotype occurred many times. V and J are TRBV12-3 or TRBV12-4 and TRBJ2-5; no reliable D call. The CDR3 extends over 15 amino acids. Trimming removed 1 base at V and 5 bases at J, with 14 bases between. The CDR3 DNA reads TGTGCCAGCAGTTTAGTAAAGCCCCCGTTGGAGACCCAGTACTTC. Translating it yields CASSLVKPPLETQYF.

V is TRBV12-3 or TRBV12-4 and J is TRBJ1-3; D is ambiguous. V shed 8 bases and J shed 4 bases, with 9 bases lying between them. This CDR3 has 12 amino acids. As DNA, the CDR3 is TGTGCCAGCCGGGCTCCAGGAAACACCATATATTTT. Translated: CASRAPGNTIYF.

This clonotype showed up just a few times. The chain recombines TRBV18 with TRBJ2-3, with 9 bases lining up with TRBD1. The CDR3 totals 16 residues. CDR1 and CDR2 from the germline V gene are KGHSH and LQKENI. V lost 6 bases and J lost 4; bases outside the gene matches: 11. CDR3 sequence reads: CASSPRDRANPDTQYF. In DNA, the CDR3 is TGTGCCAGCTCTCCCCGGGACAGGGCCAATCCAGATACGCAGTATTTT.

This clonotype has only a few counts. The DNA for the CDR3 is TGTGCCAGCATCGAGGGGAACACCGGGGAGCTGTTTTTT. It specifies CASIEGNTGELFF. The rearrangement uses TRBV12-3 or TRBV12-4 and TRBJ2-2; D might be TRBD2 (5 bases). The V and J ends lost 7 bases and 1 base respectively, with 7 bases between them. This CDR3 comprises 13 residues.

V gene TRBV6-1 combines with J gene TRBJ2-7; 9 bases line up with TRBD1. Per germline, CDR1 MNHNS and CDR2 SASEGT. The CDR3 is 14 residues long. J was trimmed by 6 bases and V by 5 bases; bases with no gene match: 8. This CDR3 reads CASSSTGGRREQYF. CDR3 in DNA: TGTGCCAGCAGTTCCACAGGGGGCCGGCGCGAGCAGTACTTC.

This clonotype has ten or more counts. The chain carries TRBV12-3 or TRBV12-4 and TRBJ1-5, with D unresolved. V was pared by 10 bases and J by 3 bases, with 10 bases between. This CDR3 region has 12 residues. CDR3 region: CATSELNQPQHF. In DNA form, the CDR3 reads TGTGCCACCTCGGAACTCAATCAGCCCCAGCATTTT.

The V gene is TRBV7-9, the J gene TRBJ2-5; TRBD1 or TRBD2 may be the D gene (5 bases each). There are 14 residues in the CDR3. Germline CDR1 is SEHNR and CDR2 is FQNEAQ (reference sequence). V dropped 0 bases and J dropped 5 bases, with 10 bases sitting between them. The CDR3 nucleotides read TGTGCCAGCAGCTTAGCGGGACCCGGCGAGACCCAGTACTTC. This gives the protein CASSLAGPGETQYF.

This clonotype was observed a handful of times. The chain uses TRBV29-1 and TRBJ1-2, with a possible D match to TRBD1 (6 bases). This CDR3 is built from 15 residues. The germline CDR1 and CDR2 sequences are SQVTM and ANQGSEA. V was cut by 6 bases and J by 2 bases, with 19 bases left in between. CDR3 sequence: CSVVSPQGANYGYTF. The CDR3 nucleotides read TGCAGCGTCGTTAGTCCACAGGGCGCAAACTATGGCTACACCTTC.

The CDR3 DNA is TGCAGTGCTATTACACAGCAAGGGGGCACAGATACGCAGTATTTT. It is translated as CSAITQQGGTDTQYF. V and J are TRBV20-1 and TRBJ2-3, with D maybe TRBD1 (5 bases). Germline V gene sequence: CDR1 DFQATT, CDR2 SNEGSKA (reference sequence). Trimming removed 4 bases from V and 1 base from J, with 15 bases in between. The CDR3 loop spans 15 amino acids.

This clonotype has a handful of counts. The chain carries TRBV11-2 and TRBJ2-7; 11 nucleotides line up with TRBD2. This CDR3 has 16 residues. Germline loops: CDR1 SGHAT, CDR2 FQNNGV. Losses at the gene ends were 5 bases for V and 4 bases for J; bases not matched to a gene: 10. Here the CDR3 reads CASSLPPGLAVYEQYF. CDR3 nucleotides: TGTGCCAGCAGCCTCCCCCCGGGACTAGCGGTTTACGAGCAGTACTTC.

This clonotype appeared many times. The chain employs TRBV4-2 and TRBJ2-1; 7 nucleotides agree with TRBD1. V was pared by 4 bases and J by 10 bases, with 16 bases of the junction left unmatched. Germline V gene data show CDR1 as LGHNA and CDR2 as YNFKEQ. The CDR3 runs 16 residues. The CDR3 nucleotides read TGTGCCAGCAGCCCAGATGCAGGGGGTCTTGCGTGGGAGCAGTTCTTC. This encodes CASSPDAGGLAWEQFF.

The chain carries TRBV29-1 and TRBJ2-7; D may match TRBD1 or TRBD2 (6 bases each). V lost 7 bases and J 2 bases, leaving 18 bases between the germline ends. CDR1 and CDR2 from the germline V gene are SQVTM and ANQGSEA. The CDR3 is made up of 14 amino acids. CDR3 in amino acids: CSARGGGAPYEQYF. CDR3 nucleotide sequence: TGCAGCGCCAGGGGCGGAGGGGCCCCCTACGAGCAGTACTTC.

The rearrangement joins TRBV5-6 to TRBJ1-1; D is undetermined. The germline V and J ends were trimmed by 4 bases and 1 base, with 11 bases remaining between them. CDR1 is SGHDT, CDR2 YYEEEE, per germline. This CDR3 is built from 14 residues. The CDR3: CASSKDGGNTEAFF. DNA for the CDR3: TGTGCCAGCAGCAAGGACGGCGGGAACACTGAAGCTTTCTTT.

The sample holds a few counts of this clonotype. This chain uses TRBV7-9 with TRBJ1-5; TRBD1 aligns across 7 bases. Trimming at V came to 4 bases and at J to 7 bases, leaving 10 bases not matched to a gene. The CDR3 spans 15 residues. Germline CDR1 SEHNR, CDR2 FQNEAQ (reference sequence). The chain's CDR3 is CASSSTRQGYQPQHF. The DNA for the CDR3 is TGTGCCAGCAGCTCCACTCGACAGGGTTACCAGCCCCAGCATTTT.

The chain employs TRBV3-1 and TRBJ1-2, with a tentative D call TRBD1 (5 bases). CDR1 and CDR2 (germline): LGHDT, YNNKEL (reference sequence). V lost 6 bases to trimming and J lost 3 bases, with 11 bases between them. This CDR3 has 13 residues. CDR3 residues: CASRRDGDYGYTF. CDR3 nucleotides: TGTGCCAGCAGGCGGGACGGAGACTATGGCTACACCTTC.

This clonotype has a count of ten or more. The chain is built from TRBV28 and TRBJ2-1, with 15 positions matching TRBD2. The CDR3 is 17 amino acids. Germline CDR1 is MDHEN and CDR2 is SYDVKM. V shed 6 bases and J 10 bases; nucleotides not matched to a gene: 13. The CDR3 DNA reads TGTGCCAGCAGCTCTGCTACCGGGACTAGCGGGGGGTTCGAGCAGTTCTTC. It specifies CASSSATGTSGGFEQFF.

This chain links TRBV12-3 or TRBV12-4 with TRBJ2-1, with TRBD1 as a possible D gene (5 bases). CDR3 length: 13 amino acids. Trimming cost V 7 bases and J 0 bases, with 7 bases left between them. The CDR3 is CASIDSSYNEQFF. In DNA form, the CDR3 reads TGTGCCAGCATCGACAGCTCCTACAATGAGCAGTTCTTC.

In this sample, this clonotype turned up a few times. The genes are TRBV4-1 and TRBJ2-2; no definite D call. This CDR3 comprises 15 residues. From germline, CDR1 is MGHRA and CDR2 YSYEKL. V was pared by 3 bases and J by 0 bases, with 8 bases between. The CDR3, as DNA: TGCGCCAGCAGCCATGTGGCAGCGAACACCGGGGAGCTGTTTTTT. Its translation is CASSHVAANTGELFF.

The sample holds many counts of this clonotype. The V call is TRBV12-3 or TRBV12-4, the J call TRBJ2-2; TRBD1 might be the D (5 bases). The V end was cut by 3 bases, the J end by 3 bases, with 11 bases between. The CDR3 has 15 residues. DNA for the CDR3: TGTGCCAGCAGTTTGCGTCAGGGCCACACCGGGGAGCTGTTTTTT. Its protein is CASSLRQGHTGELFF.

This clonotype was seen at least ten times. This sequence joins TRBV29-1 and TRBJ2-6, with D unclear. There are 12 residues in the CDR3. Germline assignment: CDR1 SQVTM and CDR2 ANQGSEA. The CDR3 loop reads CSAQAGANVLTF. As DNA, the CDR3 is TGCAGTGCCCAGGCTGGGGCCAACGTCCTGACTTTC.

In its sample, this clonotype was seen a few times. The chain combines TRBV7-9 with TRBJ2-3; 14 nucleotides agree with TRBD2. The CDR3 contains 16 residues. Unmatched junction bases numbered 3, after V lost 7 bases and J lost 0 bases. Germline CDR1 and CDR2: SEHNR and FQNEAQ (reference sequence). The CDR3 sequence is CASNRLAGGSTDTQYF. The CDR3 DNA reads as TGTGCCAGCAACAGACTAGCGGGGGGGAGCACAGATACGCAGTATTTT.

The chain combines TRBV7-8 with TRBJ2-1, with TRBD1 identical over 10 bases. Trimming cost V 5 bases and J 4 bases; bases outside gene matches: 5. The V gene's germline CDR1 is SGHVS and CDR2 FQNEAQ. CDR3 size: 15 residues. The CDR3 bases are TGTGCCAGCAGCCGCGGACAGGGGGTTTACAATGAGCAGTTCTTC. As protein: CASSRGQGVYNEQFF.

The V call is TRBV7-8, the J call TRBJ2-5, with D perhaps given as TRBD1 or TRBD2 (5 bases each). This CDR3 has 19 amino acids. CDR1 and CDR2 (germline): SGHVS, FQNEAQ. V was cut by 5 bases and J by 1 base, with 26 bases left in between. The CDR3 nucleotides read TGTGCCAGCAGCGGGGGACCTAAGGAACCCCCTACTCCCCAAGAGACCCAGTACTTC. It yields the protein CASSGGPKEPPTPQETQYF.